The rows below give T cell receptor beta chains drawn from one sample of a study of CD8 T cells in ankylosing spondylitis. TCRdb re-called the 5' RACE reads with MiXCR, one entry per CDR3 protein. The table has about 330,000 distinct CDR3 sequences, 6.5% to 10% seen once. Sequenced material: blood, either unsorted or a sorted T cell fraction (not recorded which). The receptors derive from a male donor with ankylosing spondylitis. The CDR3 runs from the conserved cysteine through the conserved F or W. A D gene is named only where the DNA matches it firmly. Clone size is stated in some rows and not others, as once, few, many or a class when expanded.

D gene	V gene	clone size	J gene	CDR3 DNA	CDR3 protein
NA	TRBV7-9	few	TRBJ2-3	TGTGCCAGGTCAGAGCTATTGAGCACAGATACGCAGTATTTT	CARSELLSTDTQYF
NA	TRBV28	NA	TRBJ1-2	TGTGCCAGCAGTGTGTCGGGACGGCTTAACTATGGCTACACCTTC	CASSVSGRLNYGYTF
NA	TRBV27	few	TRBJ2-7	TGTGCCAGCAGTTTATGGGGCCCCTACGAGCAGTACTTC	CASSLWGPYEQYF
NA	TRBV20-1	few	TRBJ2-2	TGCAGTGCCCGAGGACAGACTCACACCGGGGAGCTGTTTTTT	CSARGQTHTGELFF
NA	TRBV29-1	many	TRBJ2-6	TGCAGCGTTCTAGGGGGATCTGGGGCCAACGTCCTGACTTTC	CSVLGGSGANVLTF
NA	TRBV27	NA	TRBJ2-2	TGTGCCAGCAGTTTATTTGGGGGAGCCACCGGGGAGCTGTTTTTT	CASSLFGGATGELFF
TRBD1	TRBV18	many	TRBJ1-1	TGTGCCAGCTCAAGTCAGGGGGGGACTGAAGCTTTCTTT	CASSSQGGTEAFF
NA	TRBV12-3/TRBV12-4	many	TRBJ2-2	TGTGCCAGCAGTCCCGCTAGATTGGGTTCTTCTGGGGAGCTGTTTTTT	CASSPARLGSSGELFF
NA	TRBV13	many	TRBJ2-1	TGTGCCAGCAGCTTAGGCGCCCAATACAATGAGCAGTTCTTC	CASSLGAQYNEQFF
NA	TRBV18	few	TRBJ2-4	TGTGCCAGCTCACCACTCGACGGAGGAAAGGGCATTCAGTACTTC	CASSPLDGGKGIQYF
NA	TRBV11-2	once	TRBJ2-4	TGTGCCAGCAGCCCGGACACCAAAAACATTCAGTACTTC	CASSPDTKNIQYF
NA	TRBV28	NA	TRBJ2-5	TGTGCCAGCAGTTTCTTTGGGGGGCGCGGTCCCCAAGAGACCCAGTACTTC	CASSFFGGRGPQETQYF
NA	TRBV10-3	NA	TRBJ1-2	TGTGCCACCGTAACCGGGAACCATGGCTACACCTTC	CATVTGNHGYTF
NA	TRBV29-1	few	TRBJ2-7	TGCAGCGTTATCCTCGAATACGAGCAGTACTTC	CSVILEYEQYF
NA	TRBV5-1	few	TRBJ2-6	TGCGCCAGCAGCTTGGCCGTCTCTGGGGCCAACGTCCTGACTTTC	CASSLAVSGANVLTF
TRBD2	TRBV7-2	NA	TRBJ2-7	TGTGCCAGCAGCTTAGATAGCGGGAGTATCGAGCAGTACTTC	CASSLDSGSIEQYF
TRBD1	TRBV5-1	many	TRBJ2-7	TGCGCCAGCAGCTCCGGGACAGGGGGCTCCTACGAGCAGTACTTC	CASSSGTGGSYEQYF
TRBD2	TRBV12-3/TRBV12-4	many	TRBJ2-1	TGTGCCAGCAGAGTCCAGGGAGGGGCCTACAATGAGCAGTTCTTC	CASRVQGGAYNEQFF
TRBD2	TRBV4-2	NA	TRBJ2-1	TGTGCCAGCAGCCAAGGGGGGGCTAGCGGGAAAAACTACAATGAGCAGTTCTTC	CASSQGGASGKNYNEQFF
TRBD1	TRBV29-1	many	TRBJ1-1	TGCAGCGTTGAATCGGGACAGGGGGGAAACACTGAAGCTTTCTTT	CSVESGQGGNTEAFF
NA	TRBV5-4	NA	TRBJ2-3	TGTGCCAGCAGCTTGTTTCAAGTAGATACGCAGTATTTT	CASSLFQVDTQYF
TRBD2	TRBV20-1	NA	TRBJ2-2	TGCAGTGCCATCGGGAGGGCCGGGACCGGGGAGCTGTTTTTT	CSAIGRAGTGELFF
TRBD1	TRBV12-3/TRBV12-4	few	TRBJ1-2	TGTGCCAGCAGGACCGGGACAGGGAACTATGGCTACACCTTC	CASRTGTGNYGYTF
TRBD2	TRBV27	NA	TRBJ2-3	TGTGCCAGCAGACGCCGTAGCGGGAGTAGCACAGATACGCAGTATTTT	CASRRRSGSSTDTQYF
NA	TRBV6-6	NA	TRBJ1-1	TGTGCCAGCAGTTCCTGGGACACTGAAGCTTTCTTT	CASSSWDTEAFF
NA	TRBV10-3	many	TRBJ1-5	TGTGCCATCAGTGAGTGGCAGGGTAATCAGCCCCAGCATTTT	CAISEWQGNQPQHF
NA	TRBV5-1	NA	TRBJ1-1	TGCGCCAGCAGCTTGGAGAGTAACACTGAAGCTTTCTTT	CASSLESNTEAFF
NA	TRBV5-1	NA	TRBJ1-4	TGCGCCAGCAGCACGGACGGTGCAACTAATGAAAAACTGTTTTTT	CASSTDGATNEKLFF
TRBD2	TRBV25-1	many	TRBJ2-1	TGTGCCAGCAGTGAATTTATGGGACTAGCGGCCACGGAGCAGTTCTTC	CASSEFMGLAATEQFF
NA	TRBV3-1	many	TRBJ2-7	TGTGCCAGCAGCCAAGGGGTGAGAGGGTTTTACGAGCAGTACTTC	CASSQGVRGFYEQYF
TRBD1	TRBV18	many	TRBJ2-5	TGTGCCAGCTCACCCGGGACAGGCGGAGAGACCCAGTACTTC	CASSPGTGGETQYF
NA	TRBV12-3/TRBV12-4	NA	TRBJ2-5	TGTGCCAGCAGTCCCGGGTGGGAGACCCAGTACTTC	CASSPGWETQYF
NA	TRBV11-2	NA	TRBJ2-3	TGTGCCAGCAGCTTAGATTTCCGGGGATCAGGTTTTTCAGATACGCAGTATTTT	CASSLDFRGSGFSDTQYF
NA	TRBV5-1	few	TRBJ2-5	TGCGCCAGCAGCTTCGACGGGGGAGTAGGGCAGACCCAGTACTTC	CASSFDGGVGQTQYF
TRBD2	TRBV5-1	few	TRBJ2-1	TGCGCCAGCAGCCCGTCGGTCGCTAGCGGGAGGGTAAATGAGCAGTTCTTC	CASSPSVASGRVNEQFF
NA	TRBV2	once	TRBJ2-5	TGTGCCAGCAGTGAAGAACTGGGGTCCGCGGAGACCCAGTACTTC	CASSEELGSAETQYF
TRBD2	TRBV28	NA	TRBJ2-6	TGTGCCAGCCTTGGGTACCTAGCGGGGGAAACCTCTGGGGCCAACGTCCTGACTTTC	CASLGYLAGETSGANVLTF
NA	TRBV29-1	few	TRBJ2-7	TGCAGCGTGCGGACCGCCTACGAGCAGTACTTC	CSVRTAYEQYF
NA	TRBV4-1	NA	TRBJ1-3	TGCGCCAGCAGCCAACAGAGCTCTGGAAACACCATATATTTT	CASSQQSSGNTIYF
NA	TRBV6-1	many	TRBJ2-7	TGTGCCAGCAGTCCGAGCCGACTATCTATCGGCGAGCAGTACTTC	CASSPSRLSIGEQYF
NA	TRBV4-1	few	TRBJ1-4	TGCGCCAGCAGCCAGCGGCGGAATGAAAAACTGTTTTTT	CASSQRRNEKLFF
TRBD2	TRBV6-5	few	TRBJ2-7	TGTGCCAGCAGTTCCCAGGGTAGCGGGTCTTACGAGCAGTACTTC	CASSSQGSGSYEQYF
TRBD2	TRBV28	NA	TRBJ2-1	TGTGCCAGCAGGTCCCGTTTAGCGGGAGGGTTCAATGAGCAGTTCTTC	CASRSRLAGGFNEQFF
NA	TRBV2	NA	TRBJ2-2	TGTGCCAGCAGCGCGACTAGTCACTCCGGGGAGCTGTTTTTT	CASSATSHSGELFF
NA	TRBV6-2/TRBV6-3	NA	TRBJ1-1	TGTGCCAGCAGTTACTCGGGTAGCGAAGCTTTCTTT	CASSYSGSEAFF
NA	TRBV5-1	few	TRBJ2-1	TGCGCCAGCAGCCCGGAATCTCCGAATCACAATGAGCAGTTCTTC	CASSPESPNHNEQFF
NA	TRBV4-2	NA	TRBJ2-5	TGTGCCAGCAGCCAGCCACGGGACACTGAAGAGACCCAGTACTTC	CASSQPRDTEETQYF
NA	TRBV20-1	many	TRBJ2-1	TGCAGTGCTAGCCTCCGGGGGAGGGGGTACAATGAGCAGTTCTTC	CSASLRGRGYNEQFF
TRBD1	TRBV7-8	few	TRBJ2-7	TGTGCCAGCAGCTCTCCACAGGGGGCCAACGAGCAGTACTTC	CASSSPQGANEQYF
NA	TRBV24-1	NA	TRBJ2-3	TGTGCCACCAGCCCGGTTGGGGAAGGTCTGACAGATACGCAGTATTTT	CATSPVGEGLTDTQYF
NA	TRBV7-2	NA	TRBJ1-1	TGTGCCAGCAGCCCAAAGGGGGGCCGCACTGAAGCTTTCTTT	CASSPKGGRTEAFF